These 15 T cell receptor beta chains came from one sample sequenced in a study of low-dose radiotherapy and immunotherapy resistance in tumors. Time point indicated: after trial treatment. Treatment denoted: LDRT plus nivolumab, ipilimumab, low-dose cyclophosphamide and aspirin (RACIN trial). Gene-specific TRAV and TRBV primers were used for first-strand cDNA, covering alpha and beta chains. Over roughly 20 PCR cycles, TCRs were amplified from a constant-region primer and V-primer adapter. TCRdb re-analysed the reads in MiXCR, keeping a single row per CDR3 protein. The sample records roughly 100,000 distinct CDR3 sequences, roughly 20% being singletons. The sample was PBMCs, taken after low-dose radiotherapy plus immunotherapy. The source is a female donor with ovarian cancer.

This clonotype has at least ten counts. The CDR3 nucleotides are TGTGCCAGCAGCTTAGTCCATACCGGGGAGCTGTTTTTT. Its protein is CASSLVHTGELFF. The rearrangement links TRBV7-9 to TRBJ2-2; D is uncertain. Germline V lookup: CDR1 SEHNR, CDR2 FQNEAQ (reference sequence). This CDR3 has 13 amino acids. Trimming removed 1 base at V and 5 bases at J, with 5 bases between.

This clonotype has ten or more counts. The chain couples TRBV11-1 to TRBJ1-1; D uncertain. The CDR3 is 15 residues long. Germline V gives CDR1 SGHAT, CDR2 FQDESV (reference sequence). Trimming removed 2 bases at V and 2 bases at J, with 12 bases between. For the CDR3, the DNA is TGTGCCAGCAGCTTAATAAGGGCTCGTAACACTGAAGCTTTCTTT. Encoded protein: CASSLIRARNTEAFF.

As for this clonotype: This could be a read error, since a much larger clone is one nucleotide away. The chain combines TRBV7-9 with TRBJ2-7; D remains ambiguous. Per germline, CDR1 SEHNR and CDR2 FQNEAQ (reference sequence). The CDR3 has 14 residues. CDR3 nucleotides: TGTGCCAGCAGCTTAGTGACGGTTGTCAACGAGCAGTGCTTC. Its protein is CASSLVTVVNEQCF. The full variable domain, with the rest looked up from reference TRBV7-9 and TRBJ2-7, is DTGVSQNPRHKITKRGQNVTFRCDPISEHNRLYWYRQTLGQGPEFLTYFQNEAQLEKSRLLSDRFSAERPKGSFSTLEIQRTEQGDSAMYLCASSLVTVVNEQCFGPGTRLTVT.

This clonotype has a count of ten or more. The chain links TRBV12-3 or TRBV12-4 to TRBJ1-5; no clear D gene. The V and J ends lost 9 bases and 0 bases respectively, with 9 bases between them. This CDR3 spans 13 amino acids. For the CDR3, the DNA is TGTGCCAGTGGTCCTACTAGCAATCAGCCCCAGCATTTT. This translates into CASGPTSNQPQHF.

Points on this clonotype: A far larger clone is one base from this, pointing to a likely read error. CDR3 sequence reads: CASSRLAGLETQYF. CDR3 nucleotide sequence: TGTGCCAGCAGTAGGCTAGCGGGACTGGAGACCCAGTACTTC. V usage is TRBV5-3 and J usage is TRBJ2-5; 9 bases line up with TRBD2. TRBV5-3 qualifies as an ORF whose function is uncertain. The CDR3 has 14 residues. J was trimmed by 5 bases and V by 8 bases; bases with no gene match: 10.

This chain connects TRBV20-1 to TRBJ1-2; 8 positions match TRBD1. Trimming removed 0 bases from V and 7 bases from J; junction bases left unmatched: 7. CDR1 is DFQATT, CDR2 SNEGSKA, per germline (reference sequence). This CDR3 region has 14 residues. The CDR3: CSARDTGGGPGYTF. CDR3 bases: TGCAGTGCTAGAGACACAGGGGGTGGTCCTGGCTACACCTTC.

As to this clonotype: A much larger clone differs by one base, so this may be a read error. This chain joins TRBV4-2 and TRBJ2-7; 9 bases are a match to TRBD2. This CDR3 region has 16 residues. Germline CDR1 is LGHNA and CDR2 is YNFKEQ. The V segment lost 1 base and the J segment 7 bases; nucleotides outside the gene matches: 11. CDR3 sequence (DNA): TGTGCCAGCAGCCAAGGAGGTCTAGCGGGGATTAATGAGCAGTACTTC. Translated, it gives CASSQGGLAGINEQYF.

This clonotype was observed a few times. This sequence joins TRBV27 and TRBJ2-5; tentatively, D is TRBD2 (6 bases). This CDR3 has 15 residues. V lost 5 bases, J lost 2 bases, and 15 bases lay in between. Germline CDR1 and CDR2: MNHEY and SMNVEV (reference sequence). The CDR3: CASSRQTGVQETQYF. The DNA for the CDR3 is TGTGCCAGCAGTCGACAGACGGGGGTACAAGAGACCCAGTACTTC.

The sample holds many counts of this clonotype. The chain has TRBV7-2 and TRBJ1-5, with 7 bases aligning to TRBD1. The germline V gene has CDR1 SGHTA and CDR2 FQGNSA. The ends lost 1 base at V and 3 bases at J; junction bases unmatched: 3. The CDR3 is 15 residues long. In nucleotides, the CDR3 is TGTGCCAGCAGCTTAGGACAGGGCGTCAATCAGCCCCAGCATTTT. Its protein is CASSLGQGVNQPQHF.

This clonotype was detected ten times or more. The chain has TRBV7-2 and TRBJ2-5; D is unresolved. CDR1 and CDR2 (germline): SGHTA, FQGNSA. The CDR3 totals 16 residues. The germline V and J ends were trimmed by 0 bases and 1 base, with 12 bases remaining between them. The CDR3: CASSLAPTRGQETQYF. The CDR3 coding sequence is TGTGCCAGCAGCTTAGCGCCCACCCGCGGCCAAGAGACCCAGTACTTC.

A few counts support this clonotype. The V call is TRBV11-2, the J call TRBJ1-3; D ambiguous. The V end was cut by 1 base, the J end by 7 bases, with 11 bases between. CDR1 is SGHAT and CDR2 is FQNNGV in the germline V gene. The CDR3 contains 14 residues. CDR3 coding DNA: TGTGCCAGCAGCTTAGCGCGGGAAAGCAACACCATATATTTT. Protein sequence: CASSLARESNTIYF.

This clonotype was seen at least ten times. This chain joins TRBV2 and TRBJ1-2; D not resolved. CDR3 length: 13 amino acids. V lost 4 bases to trimming and J lost 2 bases, with 8 bases between them. Germline V gene lookup returns CDR1 SNHLY and CDR2 FYNNEI. The CDR3 DNA sequence: TGTGCCAGCAGTGTTGAGGCAAACTATGGCTACACCTTC. This encodes CASSVEANYGYTF.

This clonotype was seen at least ten times. V gene TRBV15 combines with J gene TRBJ1-5; a weak D match, TRBD1 (6 bases). Trimming removed 5 bases at V and 7 bases at J, with 15 bases between. The CDR3 loop spans 14 amino acids. Looked up from germline, CDR1 is LNHNV and CDR2 is YYDKDF (reference sequence). The CDR3 DNA reads TGTGCCACCAGCGGGGGGCAGGTATGGCAGCCCCAGCATTTT. It is translated as CATSGGQVWQPQHF.

With respect to this clonotype: This is likely an artifact of a read error, given a far larger clone one base away. V and J are TRBV3-1 and TRBJ1-2; D gene unclear. The CDR3 totals 14 residues. The ends were cut back, 6 bases at V and 3 bases at J, with 14 bases in the middle. Per germline, CDR1 LGHDT and CDR2 YNNKEL (reference sequence). The CDR3 nucleotides read TGTGCCAGCAGTGATTTCGGGAGGGACTATGGCTACACCTTC. Protein: CASSDFGRDYGYTF. Filled out from reference TRBV3-1 and TRBJ1-2, the complete variable domain reads DTAVSQTPKYLVTQMGNDKSIKCEQNLGHDTMYWYKQDSKKFLKIMFSYNNKELIINETVPNRFSPKSPDKAHLNLHINSLELGDSAVYFCASSDFGRDYGYTFGSGTRLTVV.

This clonotype was detected once. This likely came from a read error, as a far larger clone is one base away. CDR3 coding DNA: TGTGCCAGCAACGGCCCGACAGATACCTACGAGCAGTACTTC. Its protein is CASNGPTDTYEQYF. The chain combines TRBV5-3 with TRBJ2-7; D perhaps matches TRBD1 (5 bases). TRBV5-3 is recorded as an ORF, its role being uncertain. This CDR3 comprises 14 residues. V shed 8 bases and J shed 2 bases, with 17 bases lying between them.